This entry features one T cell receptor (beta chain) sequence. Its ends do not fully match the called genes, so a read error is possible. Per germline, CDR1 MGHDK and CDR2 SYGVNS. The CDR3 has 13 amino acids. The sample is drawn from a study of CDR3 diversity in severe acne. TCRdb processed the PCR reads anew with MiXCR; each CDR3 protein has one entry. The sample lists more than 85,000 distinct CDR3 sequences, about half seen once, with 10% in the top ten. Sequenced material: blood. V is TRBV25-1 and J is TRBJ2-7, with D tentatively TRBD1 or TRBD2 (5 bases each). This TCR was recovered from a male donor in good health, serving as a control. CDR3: CASSLRDGYERYF. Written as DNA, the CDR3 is TGTGCCAGCAGTCTCCGGGACGGTTACGAGCGGTACTTC.